This T cell receptor (beta chain) was sequenced during a study of T-cell reconstitution after alpha-beta-depleted transplantation in children. This clonotype showed up just a few times. Its target is unknown. During its preparation, the TCRbeta library received unique molecular identifiers. TCRdb processed the PCR reads anew with MiXCR; each CDR3 protein has one entry. This table has approximately 230,000 distinct CDR3 sequences, more than 20% appearing once. Per the germline V gene, CDR1 is MNHEY and CDR2 is SVGEGT. V was shortened by 6 bases and J by 5 bases, with 16 bases between the two germline ends. There are 14 residues in the CDR3. Study-wide findings and caveats: Reported findings indicate that, about two months after transplant, alpha-beta T cells came from several hundred expanded clones, which were derived from non-depleted graft cells.

The clonotype was recovered from a female patient aged 2-15 years who had a stem cell transplant for congenital amegakaryocytic thrombocytopenia, so the T cells may come from the graft donor. This specimen was PBMCs, mostly from graft donor cells, taken 360 days after TCRalphabeta/CD19-depleted stem cell transplant. The chain carries TRBV6-2 or TRBV6-3 and TRBJ2-5, with D perhaps matching TRBD1 or TRBD2 (5 bases each). CDR3 region: CASRGTRVSETQYF. Here the CDR3 DNA reads TGTGCCAGCAGAGGGACCAGGGTGTCTGAGACCCAGTACTTC.